One sample yielded the 8 T cell receptor beta chains listed below, sequenced in a study of TIL therapy for anti-PD-1-resistant metastatic lung cancer. Time point described: pre-treatment sample, taken before nivolumab and TIL therapy. This was the immunoSEQ v3 assay. Clones were sequenced by immunoSEQ multiplex PCR, and TCRdb holds only the in-frame ones, with some missing. The data hold 45,000 to 75,000 clones, with under 75% observed a single time. The sample here was blood, taken at baseline. The receptors stem from a person aged 25-79 years with non-small cell lung cancer.

The V and J genes are TRBV4-1 and TRBJ2-5, with TRBD2 matching over 14 bases. Germline V CDR1 and CDR2: MGHRA, YSYEKL. V gave up 4 bases and J gave up 4 bases; unmatched junction bases: 11. The CDR3 is made up of 18 amino acids. The CDR3 DNA follows: TGCGCCAGCAGCCGTGAAACCCCGACTAGCGGGGGGGGAGAGACCCAGTACTTC. Translation gives CASSRETPTSGGGETQYF.

This clone was detected only a few times. This chain links TRBV11-3 with TRBJ2-7, with TRBD1 as a possible D gene (6 bases). The CDR3 has 12 residues. Trimming cost V 5 bases and J 5 bases, with 10 bases left between them. From germline, CDR1 is SGHNT and CDR2 YENEEA. CDR3 sequence: CASSTEGDEQYF. The CDR3 DNA reads TGTGCCAGCAGCACTGAGGGGGACGAGCAGTACTTC. The full variable domain, with the rest looked up from reference TRBV11-3 and TRBJ2-7, is EAGVVQSPRYKIIEKKQPVAFWCNPISGHNTLYWYLQNLGQGPELLIRYENEEAVDDSQLPKDRFSAERLKGVDSTLKIQPAELGDSAVYLCASSTEGDEQYFGPGTRLTVT.

This clone was seen a few times. The V gene is TRBV18, the J gene TRBJ1-5; unclear D gene. Germline CDR1 KGHSH, CDR2 LQKENI. The V end lost 3 bases, the J end lost 5 bases, and 8 bases lay between the germline ends. The CDR3 has 13 residues. CDR3 nucleotide sequence: TGTGCCAGCTCACCCGCTCAGGATCAGCCCCAGCATTTT. Translating it yields CASSPAQDQPQHF.

V is TRBV30 and J is TRBJ2-3; the D is unclear. From germline, CDR1 is GTSNPN and CDR2 SVGIG (reference sequence). There are 12 residues in the CDR3. V lost 0 bases and J 6 bases, leaving 7 bases between the germline ends. The CDR3 loop is CAWSVQRDTQYF. CDR3 nucleotides: TGTGCCTGGAGTGTACAGAGGGATACGCAGTATTTT.

V and J are TRBV10-3 and TRBJ1-2; D is perhaps TRBD1 (6 bases). This CDR3 spans 12 amino acids. V was trimmed by 10 bases and J by 7 bases, leaving 16 bases between them. Germline V gene sequence: CDR1 ENHRY, CDR2 SYGVKD. The CDR3 DNA reads as TGTGCCACAAAACAGGGCTTCCTTGGCTACACCTTC. This encodes CATKQGFLGYTF.

In nucleotides, the CDR3 is TGTGCCAGCAGTGCCCTTCAGGGGCCCTACAATGAGCAGTTCTTC. Translating it yields CASSALQGPYNEQFF. J is TRBJ2-1 and V is TRBV6-1; a weak D match, TRBD1 (6 bases). Germline lookup yields CDR1 MNHNS and CDR2 SASEGT. Trimming left V 4 bases short and J 2 bases short, with 12 bases between. This CDR3 spans 15 amino acids.

The chain combines TRBV4-1 with TRBJ1-4; 9 nucleotides agree with TRBD1. The CDR3 has 16 amino acids. With 0 bases clipped from V and 10 bases from J, the junction kept 9 bases outside the gene matches. Germline-derived CDR1 and CDR2 are MGHRA and YSYEKL. CDR3 residues: CASSQESGQGWGKLFF. The CDR3 DNA is TGCGCCAGCAGCCAAGAATCGGGACAGGGCTGGGGAAAACTGTTTTTT.

This clone occurred once. This rearrangement joins TRBV10-2 to TRBJ1-4; unclear D gene. Germline CDR1 reads WSHSY; CDR2 reads SAAADI. This CDR3 spans 12 amino acids. V was shortened by 10 bases and J by 0 bases, with 6 bases between the two germline ends. The CDR3 region is CATGSTNEKLFF. CDR3 DNA sequence: TGCGCCACCGGTTCAACTAATGAAAAACTGTTTTTT.